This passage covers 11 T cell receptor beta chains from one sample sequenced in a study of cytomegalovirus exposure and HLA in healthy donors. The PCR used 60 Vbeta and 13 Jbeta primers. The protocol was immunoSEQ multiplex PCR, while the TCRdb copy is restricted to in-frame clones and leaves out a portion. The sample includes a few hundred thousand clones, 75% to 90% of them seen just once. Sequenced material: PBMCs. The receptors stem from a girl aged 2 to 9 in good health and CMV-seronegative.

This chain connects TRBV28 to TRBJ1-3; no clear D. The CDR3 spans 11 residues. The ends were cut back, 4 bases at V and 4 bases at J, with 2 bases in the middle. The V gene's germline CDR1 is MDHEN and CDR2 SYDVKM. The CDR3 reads CASSSGNTIYF. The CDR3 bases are TGTGCCAGCAGTTCAGGAAACACCATATATTTT.

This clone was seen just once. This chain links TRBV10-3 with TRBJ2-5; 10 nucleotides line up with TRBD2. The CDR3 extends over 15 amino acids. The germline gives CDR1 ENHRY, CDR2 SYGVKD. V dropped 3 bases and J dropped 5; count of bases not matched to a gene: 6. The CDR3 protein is CAISDSGGRGETQYF. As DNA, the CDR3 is TGTGCCATCAGTGATAGCGGGGGGCGGGGGGAGACCCAGTACTTC.

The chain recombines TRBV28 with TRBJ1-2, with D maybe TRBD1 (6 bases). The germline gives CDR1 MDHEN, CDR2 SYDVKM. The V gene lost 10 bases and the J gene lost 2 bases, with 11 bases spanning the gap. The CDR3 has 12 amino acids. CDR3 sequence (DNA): TGTGCCATCCACAGGGTAAACTATGGCTACACCTTC. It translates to CAIHRVNYGYTF.

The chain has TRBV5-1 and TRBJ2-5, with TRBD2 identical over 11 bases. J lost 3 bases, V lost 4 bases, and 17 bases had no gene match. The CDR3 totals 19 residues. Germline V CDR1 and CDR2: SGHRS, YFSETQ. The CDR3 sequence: CASSRWGLVAGGPKETQYF. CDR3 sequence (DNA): TGCGCCAGCAGCCGCTGGGGTCTGGTAGCGGGGGGGCCCAAAGAGACCCAGTACTTC.

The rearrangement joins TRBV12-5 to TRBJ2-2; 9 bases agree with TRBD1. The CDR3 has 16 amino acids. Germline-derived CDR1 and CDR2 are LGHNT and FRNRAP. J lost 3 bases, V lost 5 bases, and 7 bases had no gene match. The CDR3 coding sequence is TGTGCTAGTGGTCCGGGACAGGGCATGGACACCGGGGAGCTGTTTTTT. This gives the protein CASGPGQGMDTGELFF.

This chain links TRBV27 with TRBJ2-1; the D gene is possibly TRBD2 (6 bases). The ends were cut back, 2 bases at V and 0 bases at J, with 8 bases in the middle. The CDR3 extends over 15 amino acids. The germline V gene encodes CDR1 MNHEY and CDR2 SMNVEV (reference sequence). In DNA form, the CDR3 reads TGTGCCAGCAGTTTAGGGAGGAGCTCCTACAATGAGCAGTTCTTC. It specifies CASSLGRSSYNEQFF.

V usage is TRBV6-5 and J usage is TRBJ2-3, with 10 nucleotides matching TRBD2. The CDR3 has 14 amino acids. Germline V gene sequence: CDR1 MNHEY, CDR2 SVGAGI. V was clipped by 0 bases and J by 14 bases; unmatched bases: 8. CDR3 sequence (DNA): TGTGCCAGCAGTTACTCCGGAGCGGGGGGGATTGTGTATTTT. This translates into CASSYSGAGGIVYF.

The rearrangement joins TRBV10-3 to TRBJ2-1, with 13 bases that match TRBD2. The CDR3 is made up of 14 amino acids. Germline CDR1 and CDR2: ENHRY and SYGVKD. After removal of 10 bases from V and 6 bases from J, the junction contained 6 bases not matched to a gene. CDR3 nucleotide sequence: TGTGCCACCCGCCGGACTAGCGGGAGCAATGAGCAGTTCTTC. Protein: CATRRTSGSNEQFF.

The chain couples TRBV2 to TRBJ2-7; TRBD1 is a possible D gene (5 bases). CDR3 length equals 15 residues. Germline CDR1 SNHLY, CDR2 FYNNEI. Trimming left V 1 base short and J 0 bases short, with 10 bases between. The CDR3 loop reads CASSEVYRTSYEQYF. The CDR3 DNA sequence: TGTGCCAGCAGTGAAGTGTACAGGACCTCCTACGAGCAGTACTTC.

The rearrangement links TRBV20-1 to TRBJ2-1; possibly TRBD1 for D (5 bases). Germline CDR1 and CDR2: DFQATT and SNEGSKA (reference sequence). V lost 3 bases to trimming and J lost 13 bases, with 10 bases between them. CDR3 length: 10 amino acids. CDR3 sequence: CSASNTGQFF. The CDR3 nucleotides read TGCAGTGCTAGTAACACAGGACAGTTCTTC.

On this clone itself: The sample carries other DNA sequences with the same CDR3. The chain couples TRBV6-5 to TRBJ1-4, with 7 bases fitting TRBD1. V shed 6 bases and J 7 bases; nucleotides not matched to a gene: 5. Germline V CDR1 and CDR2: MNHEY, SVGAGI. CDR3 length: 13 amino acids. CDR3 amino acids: CASSPTGFEKLFF. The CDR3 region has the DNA TGTGCCAGCAGCCCGACAGGGTTTGAAAAACTGTTTTTT.